This T cell receptor beta chain was sequenced for a study of blood T cells in healthy people across ages. General study points: The authors considered diversity estimates from one million T cells to be underestimates.

The V end lost 4 bases, the J end lost 8 bases, and 14 bases lay between the germline ends. Germline assignment: CDR1 SGHDN and CDR2 FVKESK. The CDR3 sequence is 13 residues long. Regarding this clonotype: Its antigen is unknown.

It was with a sample-barcoded 5' primer and a J-beta primer mix that a second PCR of roughly 6 to 12 cycles was run. TCRdb re-derived calls from the 5' RACE reads in MiXCR, one entry per CDR3 protein. Among 550,000 to 600,000 distinct CDR3 sequences, under 55% were seen once, and the ten largest hold about 26%. They isolated at least 6 million PBMCs from each sample. The authors extracted at least 6 micrograms of total RNA per sample. This receptor was taken from a man of 80 years or more in good health. The chain combines TRBV14 with TRBJ1-2; maybe TRBD1 (5 bases). Material for sequencing was blood. The DNA of the CDR3 is TGTGCCAGCAGCCTTCCGGGACTAGGGGGCTACACCTTC. Encoded protein: CASSLPGLGGYTF.